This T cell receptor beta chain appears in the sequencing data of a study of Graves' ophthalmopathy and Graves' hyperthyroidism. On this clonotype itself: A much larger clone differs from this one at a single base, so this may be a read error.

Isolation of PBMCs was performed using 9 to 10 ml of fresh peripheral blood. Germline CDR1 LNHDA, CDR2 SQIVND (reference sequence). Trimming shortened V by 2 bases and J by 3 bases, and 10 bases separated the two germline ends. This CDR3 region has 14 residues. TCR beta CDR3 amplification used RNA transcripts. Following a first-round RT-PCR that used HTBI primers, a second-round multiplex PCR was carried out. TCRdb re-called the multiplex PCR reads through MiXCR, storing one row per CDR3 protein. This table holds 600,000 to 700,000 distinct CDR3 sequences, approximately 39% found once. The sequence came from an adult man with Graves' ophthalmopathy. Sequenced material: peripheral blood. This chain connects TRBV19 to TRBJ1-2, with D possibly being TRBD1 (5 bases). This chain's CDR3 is CASSISGRDYGYTF. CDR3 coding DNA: TGTGCCAGTAGTATATCGGGCAGGGACTATGGCTACACCTTC.